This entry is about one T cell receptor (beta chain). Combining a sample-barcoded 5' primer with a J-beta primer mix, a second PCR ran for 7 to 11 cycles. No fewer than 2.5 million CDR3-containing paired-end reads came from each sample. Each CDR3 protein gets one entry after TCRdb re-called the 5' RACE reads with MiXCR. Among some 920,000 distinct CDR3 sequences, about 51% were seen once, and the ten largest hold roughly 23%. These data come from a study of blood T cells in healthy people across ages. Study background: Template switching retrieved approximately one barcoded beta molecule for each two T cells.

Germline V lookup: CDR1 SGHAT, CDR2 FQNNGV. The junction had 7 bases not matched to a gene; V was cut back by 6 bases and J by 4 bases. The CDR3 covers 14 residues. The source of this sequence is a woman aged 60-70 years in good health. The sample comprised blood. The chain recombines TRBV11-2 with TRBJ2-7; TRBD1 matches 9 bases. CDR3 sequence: CASRYRGQGYEQYF. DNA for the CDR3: TGTGCCAGCAGATACCGGGGACAGGGATACGAGCAGTACTTC.